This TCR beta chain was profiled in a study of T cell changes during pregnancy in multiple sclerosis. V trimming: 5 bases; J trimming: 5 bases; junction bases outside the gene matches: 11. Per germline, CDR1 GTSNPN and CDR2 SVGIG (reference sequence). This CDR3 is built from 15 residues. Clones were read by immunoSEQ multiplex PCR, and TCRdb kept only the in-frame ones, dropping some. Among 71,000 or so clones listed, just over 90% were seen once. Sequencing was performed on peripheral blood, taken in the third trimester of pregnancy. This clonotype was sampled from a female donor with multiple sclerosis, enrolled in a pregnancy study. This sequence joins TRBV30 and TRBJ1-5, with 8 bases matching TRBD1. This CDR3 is CAWALQGGTDQPQHF. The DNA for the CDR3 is TGTGCCTGGGCCTTACAGGGGGGAACGGATCAGCCCCAGCATTTT.